This T cell receptor beta chain was captured in a study of cytomegalovirus exposure and HLA in healthy donors. Study observations and caveats: The availability of immune exposure information extended only to CMV serostatus. Sequencing likely caused a cluster of highly shared sequence variants.

V lost 0 bases and J 6 bases, leaving 13 bases between the germline ends. Germline V gene lookup returns CDR1 KGHSH and CDR2 LQKENI. The CDR3 extends over 15 amino acids. This clone was observed a few times. Its antigen is as yet unknown. This PCR relied on a set of 60 Vbeta primers and 13 Jbeta primers. Here immunoSEQ multiplex PCR was the method, and the copy in TCRdb shows in-frame clones only, minus some. Of 150,000 to 200,000 clones listed, 8.5% to 10% were seen once; the top ten hold 1% to 1.5%. The rearrangement joins TRBV18 to TRBJ2-3; D ambiguous. The TCR comes from a woman under 40 in good health and CMV-seropositive. Input material: PBMCs. CDR3 sequence: CASSPPAGFRDTQYF. CDR3 nucleotides: TGTGCCAGCTCACCACCCGCTGGGTTCAGGGATACGCAGTATTTT.